One sample yielded the 23 T cell receptor beta chains listed below, sequenced in a study of T-cell memory formation after mild COVID-19. TCRdb analysed the 5' RACE reads with MiXCR anew, one entry per CDR3 protein. Here the sample spans about 350,000 distinct CDR3 sequences, roughly 13% being singletons. Input material: PBMCs or a T cell subset sorted from them (not recorded which). The receptors shown here come from a man between 18 and 29 years old who had mild COVID-19 (a few samples of this study predate the infection). Cell type and time point are not known.

The V gene is TRBV6-5, the J gene TRBJ1-2; tentative D call: TRBD1 (6 bases). CDR1 is MNHEY, CDR2 SVGAGI, per germline. The CDR3 runs to 17 residues. Trimming removed 6 bases from V and 4 bases from J, with 24 bases in between. The CDR3 nucleotides are TGTGCCAGCAGCGTAGCCTCCTACCGGGACATCTTCTATGGCTACACCTTC. Its protein is CASSVASYRDIFYGYTF.

The rearrangement links TRBV6-5 to TRBJ2-7; D is ambiguous. The CDR3 has 14 residues. The V end was cut by 8 bases, the J end by 1 base, with 15 bases between. The germline V gene has CDR1 MNHEY and CDR2 SVGAGI. The CDR3 sequence: CASRSKLGSYEQYV. CDR3 DNA sequence: TGTGCCAGCCGCTCCAAACTTGGATCCTACGAGCAGTACGTC.

V and J are TRBV5-1 and TRBJ1-2, with TRBD1 matching over 8 bases. Germline assignment: CDR1 SGHRS and CDR2 YFSETQ. The CDR3 totals 15 residues. J gave up 8 bases and V 3 bases, and 12 bases lay outside the gene matches. CDR3 amino acids: CASSSGGDRGGGYTF. CDR3 in DNA: TGCGCCAGCAGCTCCGGGGGTGACAGGGGAGGAGGCTACACCTTC.

This clonotype was picked up a small number of times. The chain links TRBV7-2 to TRBJ2-5; 7 nucleotides align to TRBD1. The CDR3 is made up of 13 amino acids. After removal of 5 bases from V and 6 bases from J, the junction contained 6 bases not matched to a gene. From germline, CDR1 is SGHTA and CDR2 FQGNSA. Written as DNA, the CDR3 is TGTGCCAGCAGCGACAGGGAGTCGAAGACCCAGTACTTC. Its protein is CASSDRESKTQYF.

This clonotype was recorded a few times. V is TRBV7-2 and J is TRBJ2-4; D possibly corresponds to TRBD2 (6 bases). Trimming cost V 0 bases and J 7 bases, with 16 bases left between them. Germline V gene sequence: CDR1 SGHTA, CDR2 FQGNSA. The CDR3 is made up of 16 amino acids. CDR3 nucleotides: TGTGCCAGCAGCTTAGCCGGGGGTTCGGTGGCGAACATTCAGTACTTC. Translation gives CASSLAGGSVANIQYF.

This clonotype was detected a few times. CDR3: CASSVRSGEQFF. The CDR3 nucleotides read TGTGCCAGCAGCGTGAGGAGCGGTGAGCAGTTCTTC. The chain combines TRBV9 with TRBJ2-1, with D perhaps matching TRBD2 (5 bases). The length of the CDR3 is 12 residues. The V and J ends lost 2 bases and 9 bases respectively, with 9 bases between them. From germline, CDR1 is SGDLS and CDR2 YYNGEE.

This clonotype was counted only a few times. The chain recombines TRBV6-2 or TRBV6-3 with TRBJ2-1; 12 bases match TRBD2. This CDR3 is 17 amino acids long. After removal of 0 bases from V and 10 bases from J, the junction contained 10 bases not matched to a gene. Germline V gives CDR1 MNHEY, CDR2 SVGEGT. In DNA form, the CDR3 reads TGTGCCAGCAGTTACTCGAGGACTAGCGGGGCCCTCGGGGAGCAGTTCTTC. It specifies CASSYSRTSGALGEQFF.

This clonotype was counted a few times. This chain joins TRBV11-2 and TRBJ2-7, with D perhaps matching TRBD2 (6 bases). CDR1 and CDR2 (germline): SGHAT, FQNNGV. V lost 5 bases to trimming and J lost 2 bases, with 16 bases between them. CDR3 length: 15 amino acids. The CDR3 coding sequence is TGTGCCAGCAGCCCCTCCCCGGGACTGACCTACGAGCAGTACTTC. This codes for CASSPSPGLTYEQYF. Based on the CDR3 plus reference TRBV11-2 and TRBJ2-7, the full variable domain is EAGVAQSPRYKIIEKRQSVAFWCNPISGHATLYWYQQILGQGPKLLIQFQNNGVVDDSQLPKDRFSAERLKGVDSTLKIQPAKLEDSAVYLCASSPSPGLTYEQYFGPGTRLTVT.

V gene TRBV7-2 combines with J gene TRBJ1-2; D is possibly TRBD1 (5 bases). CDR1 SGHTA and CDR2 FQGNSA come from the germline V gene. The CDR3 has 14 amino acids. Trimming stripped 1 base from V and 4 bases from J, with 10 bases between. The DNA for the CDR3 is TGTGCCAGCAGCTTAGTGGTCGGGACCTATGGCTACACCTTC. It is translated as CASSLVVGTYGYTF.

This clonotype was observed a handful of times. The rearrangement joins TRBV9 to TRBJ2-1; the match to TRBD2 covers 7 bases. Germline V gene sequence: CDR1 SGDLS, CDR2 YYNGEE. V lost 8 bases, J lost 8 bases, and 10 bases stayed unmatched. This CDR3 region has 13 residues. CDR3 nucleotides: TGTGCCAGTGGGAGGGGTAGCAGGGATGAGCAGTTCTTC. It specifies CASGRGSRDEQFF.

This clonotype was picked up many times. V usage is TRBV29-1 and J usage is TRBJ2-7, with no clear D. This CDR3 is built from 13 residues. CDR1 and CDR2 (germline): SQVTM, ANQGSEA. The germline V and J ends were trimmed by 3 bases and 6 bases, with 15 bases remaining between them. The CDR3 coding sequence is TGCAGCGTTGAGACCGTAATAGGCCGCGAGCAGTACTTC. Amino acids: CSVETVIGREQYF.

This sequence joins TRBV11-1 and TRBJ2-3; 8 positions agree with TRBD2. There are 15 residues in the CDR3. V shed 6 bases, J shed 4 bases, and the junction held 9 bases outside the gene matches. In germline, CDR1 is SGHAT, CDR2 FQDESV (reference sequence). Here the CDR3 DNA reads TGTGCCAGCAGACTTACGGGACTAGTCGCAGATACGCAGTATTTT. It encodes CASRLTGLVADTQYF.

The sample holds a few counts of this clonotype. This chain uses TRBV5-1 with TRBJ2-2; D gene ambiguous. CDR3 size: 14 residues. The ends were cut back, 2 bases at V and 0 bases at J, with 5 bases in the middle. CDR1 SGHRS and CDR2 YFSETQ come from the germline V gene. As DNA, the CDR3 is TGCGCCAGCAGCTTCGGAACGAACACCGGGGAGCTGTTTTTT. Encoded protein: CASSFGTNTGELFF.

V usage is TRBV6-5 and J usage is TRBJ2-7, with TRBD2 matching 13 bases. CDR1 is MNHEY and CDR2 is SVGAGI in the germline V gene. Trimming at V came to 6 bases and at J to 2 bases, leaving 1 base not matched to a gene. The CDR3 runs 14 residues. The CDR3 DNA reads as TGTGCCAGCAGGGGGACTAGCGGGGCCTACGAGCAGTACTTC. Translated, it gives CASRGTSGAYEQYF.

The rearrangement joins TRBV5-6 to TRBJ1-2; TRBD1 agrees at 8 bases. The V and J ends lost 4 bases and 8 bases, in that order; junction bases with no gene match: 16. The CDR3 extends over 16 amino acids. Germline CDR1 reads SGHDT; CDR2 reads YYEEEE. The CDR3 here is CASSPTPQDRVGGYTF. CDR3 DNA: TGTGCCAGCAGCCCTACCCCCCAGGACAGGGTAGGGGGCTACACCTTC.

The table lists this clonotype with a few counts. This chain links TRBV7-9 with TRBJ2-1; TRBD1 matches at 8 bases. Germline V lookup: CDR1 SEHNR, CDR2 FQNEAQ (reference sequence). This CDR3 comprises 11 residues. The V and J ends lost 5 bases and 15 bases, in that order; junction bases with no gene match: 6. The CDR3 sequence: CASSRDRTWFF. Written as DNA, the CDR3 is TGTGCCAGCAGCCGGGACAGGACATGGTTCTTC.

This chain uses TRBV29-1 with TRBJ1-5; D gene ambiguous. The CDR3 spans 11 residues. The V end lost 8 bases, the J end lost 5 bases, and 10 bases lay between the germline ends. Per the germline V gene, CDR1 is SQVTM and CDR2 is ANQGSEA. The CDR3 here is CSPLRDQPQHF. Written as DNA, the CDR3 is TGCAGCCCATTAAGGGATCAGCCCCAGCATTTT.

The chain uses TRBV5-1 and TRBJ1-2; D is uncertain. V was trimmed by 0 bases and J by 5 bases, leaving 8 bases between them. The germline V gene encodes CDR1 SGHRS and CDR2 YFSETQ. The CDR3 covers 13 residues. The CDR3 loop is CASSLDRGYGYTF. The CDR3 nucleotides read TGCGCCAGCAGCTTGGACCGGGGTTATGGCTACACCTTC.

This clonotype has only a few counts. The rearrangement joins TRBV11-2 to TRBJ2-2; D is perhaps TRBD1 (6 bases). The CDR3 is 17 amino acids. CDR1 is SGHAT and CDR2 is FQNNGV in the germline V gene. Trimming stripped 7 bases from V and 4 bases from J, with 22 bases between. CDR3 residues: CASTHRAVGASTGELFF. DNA of the CDR3: TGTGCCAGCACCCACCGGGCGGTGGGGGCGAGCACCGGGGAGCTGTTTTTT.

This clonotype turned up a few times. V usage is TRBV12-3 or TRBV12-4 and J usage is TRBJ1-5; D is ambiguous. The CDR3 is 14 residues long. V was clipped by 2 bases and J by 7 bases, with 12 bases between them. CDR3 protein: CASSLRGSGQPQHF. The CDR3 nucleotides read TGTGCCAGCAGTTTAAGAGGGTCTGGACAGCCCCAGCATTTT.

The genes are TRBV4-2 and TRBJ2-7; 11 nucleotides agree with TRBD2. Trimming removed 1 base from V and 2 bases from J; junction bases left unmatched: 10. Per the germline V gene, CDR1 is LGHNA and CDR2 is YNFKEQ. The CDR3 extends over 18 amino acids. The CDR3 loop is CASSQAASGGPKTYEQYF. DNA for the CDR3: TGTGCCAGCAGCCAAGCCGCTAGCGGGGGGCCTAAAACCTACGAGCAGTACTTC.

V and J are TRBV29-1 and TRBJ2-3; D unresolved. The CDR3 extends over 14 amino acids. Trimming pared 4 bases from V and 2 bases from J, leaving 13 bases between. Germline values: CDR1 SQVTM, CDR2 ANQGSEA. CDR3 nucleotide sequence: TGCAGCGTTGCCCCTAACGGCGACACAGATACGCAGTATTTT. Protein product: CSVAPNGDTDTQYF.

The chain uses TRBV29-1 and TRBJ2-1; possibly TRBD2 for D (6 bases). Germline CDR1 SQVTM, CDR2 ANQGSEA. Trimming stripped 4 bases from V and 4 bases from J, with 17 bases between. This CDR3 comprises 15 residues. The CDR3 is CSVGRDGRSYNEQFF. The CDR3 DNA is TGCAGCGTTGGGAGGGACGGAAGGTCTTACAATGAGCAGTTCTTC.